This TCR beta chain was sequenced for a study of neoadjuvant anti-PD-1 for oral cavity cancer. As for the study in general: Around day 43, patients without progression received a fourth nivolumab dose before surgery.

Profiled with immunoSEQ multiplex PCR; TCRdb holds only in-frame clones, not every one. The data show tens of thousands of clones, around four fifths seen once. CDR3 length: 14 amino acids. Looked up from germline, CDR1 is SGHTA and CDR2 is FQGNSA. V was clipped by 5 bases and J by 1 base, with 10 bases between them. The gene calls are TRBV7-2 and TRBJ2-3; weak D call: TRBD1 (6 bases). The TCR was taken from a person aged 35-79 years with oral cavity squamous cell carcinoma. Sequencing was performed on PBMCs, taken before nivolumab (anti-PD-1) treatment. The CDR3 coding sequence is TGTGCCAGCAGCCTCGGACAGCGCACAGATACGCAGTATTTT. Translated, it gives CASSLGQRTDTQYF.